The 23 T cell receptor beta chains reported below all come from one sample, sequenced in a study of T-cell memory formation after mild COVID-19. TCRdb reanalysed the 5' RACE reads using MiXCR and keeps one entry per CDR3 protein. This sample has just under 550,000 distinct CDR3 sequences, with approximately 20% found just once. The sample was PBMCs or a T cell subset sorted from them (not recorded which). Receptors were obtained from an adult woman who had mild COVID-19 (a few samples of this study predate the infection). Cell type and time point are not known.

This clonotype was detected a few times. This sequence joins TRBV5-5 and TRBJ1-2; D may be TRBD1 (6 bases). Germline CDR1 is SGHKS and CDR2 is YYEKEE (reference sequence). The CDR3 loop spans 13 amino acids. Trimming stripped 0 bases from V and 5 bases from J, with 8 bases between. This CDR3 reads CASSLDREYGYTF. CDR3 nucleotide sequence: TGTGCCAGCAGCTTGGACAGGGAGTATGGCTACACCTTC.

This chain connects TRBV11-3 to TRBJ2-4, with a possible D match to TRBD1 (5 bases). Trimming shortened V by 3 bases and J by 0 bases, and 6 bases separated the two germline ends. Germline lookup yields CDR1 SGHNT and CDR2 YENEEA. The CDR3 length is 14 residues. CDR3 sequence reads: CASSFRVAKNIQYF. The CDR3 nucleotides read TGTGCCAGCAGCTTCAGGGTAGCCAAAAACATTCAGTACTTC.

There are many counts of this clonotype. The V call is TRBV20-1, the J call TRBJ1-5; 10 nucleotides align to TRBD1. V trimming: 0 bases; J trimming: 2 bases; junction bases outside the gene matches: 13. CDR1 and CDR2 from the germline V gene are DFQATT and SNEGSKA (reference sequence). The CDR3 has 19 amino acids. This chain's CDR3 is CSARDRDRGSIFGNQPQHF. The CDR3, as DNA: TGCAGTGCTAGAGATCGGGACAGGGGCTCGATTTTTGGCAATCAGCCCCAGCATTTT.

CDR3 loop: CASSESGRGVQETQYF. The CDR3, as DNA: TGTGCCAGCAGTGAATCCGGGCGGGGGGTTCAAGAGACCCAGTACTTC. This chain uses TRBV25-1 with TRBJ2-5, with TRBD2 matching 8 bases. Germline CDR1 MGHDK, CDR2 SYGVNS. The CDR3 runs 16 residues. J gave up 2 bases and V 1 base, and 6 bases lay outside the gene matches.

This clonotype is medium-sized by share. V usage is TRBV29-1 and J usage is TRBJ2-7; possibly TRBD1 for D (5 bases). Germline loops: CDR1 SQVTM, CDR2 ANQGSEA. Trimming left V 0 bases short and J 12 bases short, with 12 bases between. The CDR3 is 11 amino acids. The DNA for the CDR3 is TGCAGCGTTGAAGATTATGGGGCTCGGTACTTC. Translated, it gives CSVEDYGARYF.

This clonotype was observed at least ten times. J is TRBJ2-3 and V is TRBV5-1; TRBD2 matches at 10 bases. This CDR3 is 13 amino acids long. The germline V gene encodes CDR1 SGHRS and CDR2 YFSETQ. After removal of 4 bases from V and 5 bases from J, the junction contained 1 base not matched to a gene. The CDR3 nucleotides are TGCGCCAGCAGCCCTAGCGGGGGAGATACGCAGTATTTT. It encodes CASSPSGGDTQYF.

The table lists this clonotype with a few counts. The rearrangement joins TRBV5-1 to TRBJ1-1; D is unclear. Germline values: CDR1 SGHRS, CDR2 YFSETQ. Trimming removed 0 bases at V and 0 bases at J, with 9 bases between. This CDR3 is built from 15 residues. CDR3 residues: CASSLEFSMNTEAFF. The CDR3 DNA follows: TGCGCCAGCAGCTTGGAATTTAGTATGAACACTGAAGCTTTCTTT.

This clonotype has a handful of counts. The chain joins TRBV19 to TRBJ1-1; D is unresolved. Germline CDR1 and CDR2: LNHDA and SQIVND (reference sequence). V was trimmed by 6 bases and J by 1 base, leaving 9 bases between them. The CDR3 loop spans 13 amino acids. The CDR3 here is CASSRGWNTEAFF. As DNA, the CDR3 is TGTGCCAGTAGCCGAGGGTGGAACACTGAAGCTTTCTTT.

The J gene is TRBJ1-6, the V gene TRBV7-2, with D perhaps TRBD1 (5 bases). The CDR3 contains 15 residues. V was clipped by 1 base and J by 4 bases, with 8 bases between them. Germline CDR1 SGHTA, CDR2 FQGNSA. CDR3: CASSLERGYNSPLHF. For the CDR3, the DNA is TGTGCCAGCAGCTTAGAGCGGGGGTATAATTCACCCCTCCACTTT.

This clonotype was counted between two and nine times. The chain couples TRBV12-3 or TRBV12-4 to TRBJ2-1; 7 bases match TRBD2. This CDR3 is 13 amino acids long. V was clipped by 6 bases and J by 9 bases; unmatched bases: 8. The CDR3 region is CASRRLAQGEQFF. The CDR3 DNA reads as TGTGCCAGCAGGCGACTAGCCCAAGGTGAGCAGTTCTTC.

This rearrangement joins TRBV2 to TRBJ2-5, with 8 bases fitting TRBD1. The ends lost 9 bases at V and 2 bases at J; junction bases unmatched: 8. Germline lookup yields CDR1 SNHLY and CDR2 FYNNEI. This CDR3 has 14 residues. CDR3 region: CARGKTGAQETQYF. The CDR3 DNA reads as TGTGCCAGGGGGAAGACAGGGGCGCAAGAGACCCAGTACTTC.

This clonotype was seen more than once but under ten times. The V gene is TRBV2, the J gene TRBJ1-6; no firm D call. There are 15 residues in the CDR3. The germline V gene has CDR1 SNHLY and CDR2 FYNNEI. V was cut by 2 bases and J by 11 bases, with 16 bases left in between. CDR3 bases: TGTGCCAGCAGTGAAAGACCCTGGCGGGAGGCACCCCTCCACTTT. It specifies CASSERPWREAPLHF.

The chain links TRBV5-1 to TRBJ2-7; 10 bases are a match to TRBD1. After removal of 4 bases from V and 3 bases from J, the junction contained 13 bases not matched to a gene. The germline V gene encodes CDR1 SGHRS and CDR2 YFSETQ. The CDR3 contains 17 residues. In DNA form, the CDR3 reads TGCGCCAGCAGCGACGCCACCGGGACAGGGGCCCGCTACGAGCAGTACTTC. Its translation is CASSDATGTGARYEQYF.

The J gene is TRBJ2-7, the V gene TRBV20-1, with 11 bases lining up with TRBD2. Per the germline V gene, CDR1 is DFQATT and CDR2 is SNEGSKA (reference sequence). The V and J ends lost 6 bases and 0 bases, in that order; junction bases with no gene match: 7. The CDR3 sequence is 15 residues long. CDR3: CSAPGTSGDSYEQYF. CDR3 in DNA: TGCAGTGCCCCCGGGACTAGCGGAGACTCCTACGAGCAGTACTTC.

This clonotype was counted only a few times. The rearrangement joins TRBV5-1 to TRBJ1-1, with a tentative D call TRBD1 (6 bases). V lost 2 bases and J 2 bases, leaving 10 bases between the germline ends. CDR1 SGHRS and CDR2 YFSETQ come from the germline V gene. The CDR3 has 14 residues. The CDR3 nucleotides are TGCGCCAGCAGCTTCAGGACAGTCAACACTGAAGCTTTCTTT. Translating gives CASSFRTVNTEAFF.

The chain uses TRBV2 and TRBJ2-3; TRBD2 agrees at 8 bases. The CDR3 has 16 residues. With V trimmed by 4 bases and J by 2 bases, 8 bases remained unmatched. In germline, CDR1 is SNHLY, CDR2 FYNNEI. Here the CDR3 DNA reads TGTGCCAGCAGTGCGCCGAGCGGGAGTATCACAGATACGCAGTATTTT. This sequence encodes CASSAPSGSITDTQYF.

This sequence joins TRBV11-3 and TRBJ1-2; no firm D call. The CDR3 loop spans 13 amino acids. V lost 3 bases and J 4 bases, leaving 9 bases between the germline ends. Germline CDR1 is SGHNT and CDR2 is YENEEA. CDR3 sequence reads: CASSLRTTYGYTF. The CDR3 nucleotides are TGTGCCAGCAGCTTGAGGACGACCTATGGCTACACCTTC. Supplemented by reference TRBV11-3 and TRBJ1-2, the full variable domain reads EAGVVQSPRYKIIEKKQPVAFWCNPISGHNTLYWYLQNLGQGPELLIRYENEEAVDDSQLPKDRFSAERLKGVDSTLKIQPAELGDSAVYLCASSLRTTYGYTFGSGTRLTVV.

This clonotype occurred many times. The J gene is TRBJ1-4, the V gene TRBV5-1; TRBD1 matches at 9 bases. The junction had 6 bases not matched to a gene; V was cut back by 7 bases and J by 5 bases. The CDR3 is made up of 14 amino acids. Per germline, CDR1 SGHRS and CDR2 YFSETQ. Here the CDR3 reads CASSHGTGNEKLFF. The CDR3 nucleotides are TGCGCCAGCTCTCATGGGACAGGGAATGAAAAACTGTTTTTT.

The chain recombines TRBV20-1 with TRBJ2-2, with D possibly being TRBD1 (6 bases). The V gene's germline CDR1 is DFQATT and CDR2 SNEGSKA (reference sequence). The CDR3 is 14 residues long. V was clipped by 3 bases and J by 5 bases, with 13 bases between them. CDR3 in DNA: TGCAGTGCTAGTTGGCAGGGGCGTACCGGGGAGCTGTTTTTT. Its protein is CSASWQGRTGELFF.

This clonotype was recorded many times. The chain links TRBV7-6 to TRBJ2-5, with D unclear. The CDR3 is 13 amino acids. The V and J ends lost 5 bases and 2 bases respectively, with 9 bases between them. Germline-derived CDR1 and CDR2 are SGHVS and FNYEAQ. CDR3 nucleotides: TGTGCCAGCAGCCAGAGGAGTCAAGAGACCCAGTACTTC. Translating gives CASSQRSQETQYF.

This clonotype was seen a handful of times. The chain couples TRBV14 to TRBJ2-7, with D perhaps TRBD2 (6 bases). CDR1 SGHDN and CDR2 FVKESK come from the germline V gene. The CDR3 loop spans 15 amino acids. V lost 0 bases and J lost 8, with 17 bases in between. The CDR3 sequence: CASSQETGRGEKQYF. CDR3 nucleotides: TGTGCCAGCAGCCAAGAAACCGGGAGAGGAGAGAAGCAGTACTTC.

This clonotype was seen more than once but under ten times. This chain links TRBV18 with TRBJ2-7; D is possibly TRBD2 (6 bases). V shed 4 bases and J shed 3 bases, with 13 bases lying between them. The length of the CDR3 is 14 residues. Germline V gene sequence: CDR1 KGHSH, CDR2 LQKENI. CDR3 protein: CASSRQYGSYEQYF. The CDR3 region has the DNA TGTGCCAGCTCACGTCAGTACGGGAGCTACGAGCAGTACTTC.

This clonotype showed up just a few times. The V call is TRBV24-1, the J call TRBJ2-3; 9 bases fit TRBD2. CDR3 size: 15 residues. Trimming at V came to 3 bases and at J to 1 base, leaving 1 base not matched to a gene. CDR1 is KGHDR, CDR2 SFDVKD, per germline. The CDR3 protein is CATSDVAGGTDTQYF. The CDR3 DNA follows: TGTGCCACCAGTGATGTAGCGGGGGGCACAGATACGCAGTATTTT.